The sequence of this T cell receptor beta chain was determined in a study of blood T cell repertoires in COVID-19. Germline V gene data show CDR1 as SQVTM and CDR2 as ANQGSEA. There are 14 residues in the CDR3. Germline trimming cut 7 bases from V and 5 bases from J; bases unmatched to any gene: 9. TCRdb's table, derived via immunoSEQ multiplex PCR, lists solely in-frame clones and lacks some. The repertoire holds 250,000 or so clones, with 80% to 95% as singletons. The chain employs TRBV29-1 and TRBJ2-7; 12 nucleotides agree with TRBD1. Sequencing input: PBMCs or T cells enriched from blood (not recorded which). The TCR comes from a man aged 40-49 years who had been exposed to COVID-19. CDR3 nucleotide sequence: TGCAGCGCCGGTAGAGGGACAGGGGGCGACGAGCAGTACTTC. It encodes CSAGRGTGGDEQYF.